These T cell receptor beta chains were read from a single sample in a study of cytomegalovirus exposure and HLA in healthy donors. Only in-frame clones appear in the TCRdb table, and some are missing; sequencing was by immunoSEQ multiplex PCR. The data hold about 80,000 clones, with roughly 80% observed a single time. Sequencing was done on a sample of PBMCs. The receptors stem from a man aged 50 to 59 in good health and CMV-seronegative. Each CDR3 is given with its conserved first and last residue. D genes are given only for firm matches.

>TRBV30|TRBD1|TRBJ1-6
CAWTLRGGNSPLHF
>TRBV10-3|TRBD2|TRBJ2-5
CAISGGRTSGGFQETQYF
>TRBV15|.|TRBJ2-7
CATSNPQSGYYEQYF
>TRBV28|.|TRBJ1-1
CASTTPAGTEAFF
>TRBV14|.|TRBJ1-1
CASSPLLGGNTEAFF
>TRBV6-6|TRBD2|TRBJ2-5
CASSYSSGAHQETQYF
>TRBV6-5|.|TRBJ2-7
CASSYASGAYEQYF
>TRBV11-2|.|TRBJ2-7
CASSLAAEQYF
>TRBV5-1|.|TRBJ1-5
CASSLLGDQPQHF
>TRBV7-3|TRBD1|TRBJ2-1
CASSPHSGQGFGEQFF
>TRBV5-1|TRBD1|TRBJ2-5
CASSFRDRAVETQYF
>TRBV5-1|.|TRBJ2-1
CASSDLTRHNEQFF
>TRBV5-1|TRBD2|TRBJ2-1
CASSLPSGGTYNEQFF
>TRBV5-1|TRBD1|TRBJ2-5
CASSSQGAKLGPAPSETQYF
>TRBV18|.|TRBJ1-5
CASSPTSDQPQHF
>TRBV7-9|TRBD2|TRBJ2-5
CASSTERGRKETQYF
>TRBV6-6|.|TRBJ1-2
CASSWIGGSPRHGYTF
>TRBV19|TRBD1|TRBJ1-1
CASSIHPGQANTEAFF
>TRBV7-3|.|TRBJ2-4
CASSLTTGNIQYF
>TRBV5-1|TRBD2|TRBJ2-3
CASSLGAGGVTDTQYF
>TRBV5-4|TRBD1|TRBJ2-7
CASSFRGTGPKQYF
>TRBV9|TRBD1|TRBJ2-2
CASSVEGQGSGELFF